A single sample gave rise to the 17 T cell receptor beta chains below, sequenced in a study of CD4 T cells in relation to SARS-CoV-2 and coronaviruses. The unexposed donors gave CD4+ T cells in about 2010-2019, prior to COVID-19. CD4+ T cells were isolated from the cells after nine to eleven days of culture. Antigens for these TCRs are unknown. Profiled with immunoSEQ multiplex PCR; TCRdb holds only in-frame clones, not every one. Of tens of thousands of clones listed, 65% to 80% are singletons. The sample taken for sequencing was CD4+ T cells from PBMCs, cultured in vitro. These receptors originate from a human donor in good health.

The rearrangement joins TRBV19 to TRBJ2-7; D unresolved. V lost 4 bases and J 0 bases, leaving 10 bases between the germline ends. The CDR3 runs to 14 residues. Germline V lookup: CDR1 LNHDA, CDR2 SQIVND (reference sequence). DNA for the CDR3: TGTGCCAGTAGTACCGAGTCCGTCTCCTACGAGCAGTACTTC. As protein: CASSTESVSYEQYF.

The V call is TRBV4-1, the J call TRBJ1-5, with a tentative D call TRBD1 (6 bases). CDR1 is MGHRA and CDR2 is YSYEKL in the germline V gene. V gave up 4 bases and J gave up 0 bases, with 10 bases separating them. The CDR3 has 15 residues. Here the CDR3 reads CASSLRTASNQPQHF. As DNA, the CDR3 is TGCGCCAGCAGCCTCCGGACAGCTAGCAATCAGCCCCAGCATTTT.

The chain's CDR3 is CASSVDVPLTEAFF. CDR3 coding DNA: TGTGCCAGCAGTGTGGACGTCCCGCTGACTGAAGCTTTCTTT. The chain has TRBV2 and TRBJ1-1; D is unclear. Trimming took 4 bases from V and 5 from J, leaving 14 bases between them. The CDR3 contains 14 residues. Germline CDR1 reads SNHLY; CDR2 reads FYNNEI.

The rearrangement links TRBV28 to TRBJ2-1, with D maybe TRBD2 (6 bases). Germline CDR1 and CDR2: MDHEN and SYDVKM. There are 15 residues in the CDR3. V lost 3 bases to trimming and J lost 6 bases, with 15 bases between them. DNA for the CDR3: TGTGCCAGCAGTTTTTCGGGACGGCGGGGCAATGAGCAGTTCTTC. Its translation is CASSFSGRRGNEQFF.

The chain combines TRBV10-3 with TRBJ1-2, with 9 bases fitting TRBD1. Per germline, CDR1 ENHRY and CDR2 SYGVKD. The CDR3 totals 15 residues. Trimming took 1 base from V and 5 from J; bases not matched to a gene: 5. Here the CDR3 DNA reads TGTGCCATCAGTGAGTTACAGGGGGCGGTTTATGGCTACACCTTC. Protein sequence: CAISELQGAVYGYTF.

This clone was seen more than once but under ten times. This sequence joins TRBV19 and TRBJ1-5; TRBD1 aligns across 9 bases. This CDR3 has 15 residues. Germline-derived CDR1 and CDR2 are LNHDA and SQIVND (reference sequence). V gave up 6 bases and J gave up 3 bases; unmatched junction bases: 6. CDR3 in DNA: TGTGCCAGTAGCCCCGGGACAGGGCACAATCAGCCCCAGCATTTT. Translated, it gives CASSPGTGHNQPQHF.

V usage is TRBV3-1 (or the pseudogene TRBV3-2) and J usage is TRBJ1-1, with D uncertain. This CDR3 spans 15 amino acids. CDR1 and CDR2 (germline): LGHDT, YNNKEL (reference sequence). V was shortened by 1 base and J by 1 base, with 10 bases between the two germline ends. The CDR3 loop is CASSQGTVWNTEAFF. The CDR3 nucleotides are TGTGCCAGCAGCCAAGGGACGGTTTGGAACACTGAAGCTTTCTTT.

J is TRBJ2-1 and V is TRBV5-6, with D possibly matching TRBD2 (6 bases). The CDR3 totals 16 residues. The ends were cut back, 0 bases at V and 2 bases at J, with 12 bases in the middle. CDR1 and CDR2 from the germline V gene are SGHDT and YYEEEE. The CDR3 spells CASSLAGSGAYNEQFF. For the CDR3, the DNA is TGTGCCAGCAGCTTGGCGGGTTCGGGGGCCTACAATGAGCAGTTCTTC.

This clone was seen only once. The chain joins TRBV28 to TRBJ1-4, with D possibly being TRBD1 (6 bases). Trimming shortened V by 1 base and J by 16 bases, and 16 bases separated the two germline ends. Germline CDR1 is MDHEN and CDR2 is SYDVKM. The CDR3 is made up of 13 amino acids. DNA of the CDR3: TGTGCCAGCAGTTTATCGTTCGGGGGCCGGAAGTTTTTT. This codes for CASSLSFGGRKFF.

This clone was counted only a few times. V usage is TRBV10-3 and J usage is TRBJ2-7; possibly TRBD1 or TRBD2 for D (5 bases each). Germline loops: CDR1 ENHRY, CDR2 SYGVKD. This CDR3 contains 13 residues. V was shortened by 4 bases and J by 2 bases, with 9 bases between the two germline ends. This CDR3 reads CAISGRDPYEQYF. CDR3 bases: TGTGCCATCAGTGGCAGGGACCCCTACGAGCAGTACTTC.

This clone has more than one count but fewer than ten. The rearrangement joins TRBV3-1 (or the pseudogene TRBV3-2) to TRBJ1-5, with D hard to call. Germline CDR1 and CDR2: LGHDT and YNNKEL (reference sequence). Trimming removed 0 bases from V and 4 bases from J, with 7 bases in between. The length of the CDR3 is 14 residues. The CDR3 bases are TGTGCCAGCAGCCAAGAAGGGAGGAATCAGCCCCAGCATTTT. It codes for CASSQEGRNQPQHF.

This clone has only one observation. The J gene is TRBJ2-3, the V gene TRBV5-4; 9 nucleotides agree with TRBD1. This CDR3 has 16 amino acids. Germline lookup yields CDR1 SGHNT and CDR2 YYREEE (reference sequence). After removal of 4 bases from V and 2 bases from J, the junction contained 8 bases not matched to a gene. CDR3 residues: CASSRRTGANTDTQYF. The CDR3 DNA reads as TGTGCCAGCAGCAGACGGACAGGGGCGAACACAGATACGCAGTATTTT.

The J gene is TRBJ1-6, the V gene TRBV5-1, with D possibly being TRBD1 (5 bases). The CDR3 loop spans 16 amino acids. V was cut by 4 bases and J by 6 bases, with 17 bases left in between. CDR1 is SGHRS, CDR2 YFSETQ, per germline. This CDR3 reads CASSPETVTVNSPLHF. The CDR3 DNA is TGCGCCAGCAGCCCGGAGACAGTCACTGTTAATTCACCCCTCCACTTT.

The rearrangement uses TRBV7-2 and TRBJ2-5, with TRBD1 as a possible D gene (5 bases). CDR1 is SGHTA, CDR2 FQGNSA, per germline. The CDR3 spans 15 residues. Trimming pared 5 bases from V and 5 bases from J, leaving 18 bases between. CDR3 coding DNA: TGTGCCAGCAGCCCGATGGCCGGGCAGGGTGAGACCCAGTACTTC. Translating gives CASSPMAGQGETQYF.

This chain connects TRBV19 to TRBJ2-7, with TRBD2 as a possible D gene (5 bases). This CDR3 spans 14 amino acids. V was pared by 6 bases and J by 2 bases, with 14 bases between. Looked up from germline, CDR1 is LNHDA and CDR2 is SQIVND (reference sequence). The CDR3 region has the DNA TGTGCCAGTAGCCCCACAGCGGACCCCTACGAGCAGTACTTC. Translating it yields CASSPTADPYEQYF.

The chain is built from TRBV12-5 and TRBJ2-1; 13 bases agree with TRBD2. The germline gives CDR1 LGHNT, CDR2 FRNRAP. This CDR3 has 22 residues. V shed 0 bases and J 2 bases; nucleotides not matched to a gene: 16. The DNA of the CDR3 is TGTGCTAGTGGTTTGGTACCCGGGGGACTAGCGGGACTACGGTGGGCCTACAATGAGCAGTTCTTC. As protein: CASGLVPGGLAGLRWAYNEQFF.

This chain joins TRBV5-4 and TRBJ1-2; D uncertain. The V gene's germline CDR1 is SGHNT and CDR2 YYREEE (reference sequence). V lost 2 bases, J lost 3 bases, and 8 bases lay in between. The length of the CDR3 is 13 residues. Here the CDR3 reads CASSFSGDYGYTF. The CDR3 DNA reads as TGTGCCAGCAGCTTCTCCGGGGACTATGGCTACACCTTC.